This record concerns one T cell receptor (beta chain) sequence. PCR employed 60 Vbeta and 13 Jbeta primers. Measured with immunoSEQ multiplex PCR; TCRdb has only the in-frame clones, and not every one. This repertoire shows 95,000 to 150,000 clones, 63% found once; its top ten account for over 8%. Trimming removed 3 bases at V and 2 bases at J, with 11 bases between. The CDR3 length is 15 residues. CDR1 and CDR2 (germline): SEHNR, FQNEAQ (reference sequence). The sample comes from a study of cytomegalovirus exposure and HLA in healthy donors. The specimen was PBMCs. The V call is TRBV7-9, the J call TRBJ1-5, with TRBD1 as a possible D gene (5 bases). This TCR came from a man aged 35 to 55 in good health and CMV-seropositive. CDR3 region: CASSFDSPGNQPQHF. The CDR3 DNA is TGTGCCAGCAGCTTCGACAGTCCCGGCAATCAGCCCCAGCATTTT.